The rows below give T cell receptor beta chains drawn from one sample of a study of T cell repertoires in cytomegalovirus infection. Via MiXCR, TCRdb re-called the reads, giving one row per CDR3 protein. The sample has hundreds of thousands of distinct CDR3 sequences; roughly 15% are singletons. The sequenced sample consisted of PBMCs. Receptors were obtained from a human donor in good health (CMV status not recorded). Some clones in this sample may be carry-over from other donors' samples. Each CDR3 is given with its conserved first and last residue. The D gene is left open where the match is weak. Size tells how often a clone was seen (once, few, many) or the class of an expanded clone, and some rows leave it out.

>16|-|TRBV20-1|once|TRBJ2-7
TGCAGTGCTAGAGATAAGGGCAGCCACTACTCCTACGAGCAGTACTTC
CSARDKGSHYSYEQYF
>17|-|TRBV4-3|few|TRBJ1-2
TGCGCCAGCAGCCGAGTAATGGGGACGGCCGGGGACTATGGCTACACCTTC
CASSRVMGTAGDYGYTF
>15|-|TRBV6-1|many|TRBJ1-3
TGTGCCAGCAGGAGACAAGTGTCGGACGGAAACACCATATATTTT
CASRRQVSDGNTIYF
>13|-|TRBV7-9|few|TRBJ2-1
TGTGCCAGCGAAAGGGGAGGATACAATGAGCAGTTCTTC
CASERGGYNEQFF
>14|-|TRBV7-9|few|TRBJ1-1
TGTGCCAGCAGCTTAGAATGGAGGAACACTGAAGCTTTCTTT
CASSLEWRNTEAFF
>17|TRBD2|TRBV6-8|-|TRBJ2-3
TGTGCCAGCAGTGGACTAGCGGGGGCGGGAGGCACAGATACGCAGTATTTT
CASSGLAGAGGTDTQYF
>15|-|TRBV7-9|many|TRBJ1-2
TGTGCCAGCAGCTCGGGTGGCAGATCTAACTATGGCTACACCTTC
CASSSGGRSNYGYTF
>14|TRBD1|TRBV18|-|TRBJ2-7
TGTGCCAGCTCCCCAATGACAGGGGGCTACGAGCAGTACTTC
CASSPMTGGYEQYF
>15|-|TRBV2|-|TRBJ1-6
TGTGCCAGCAGGGGGGGGGGCGCCGGGAATTCACCCCTCCACTTT
CASRGGGAGNSPLHF
>13|-|TRBV28|few|TRBJ1-5
TGTGCCAGCAGTTTACCGGGAGGGCAGCCCCAGCATTTT
CASSLPGGQPQHF
>15|-|TRBV7-3|-|TRBJ2-7
TGTGCCAGCAGGATTAGGACACGGCAGGTATACGAGCAGTACTTC
CASRIRTRQVYEQYF
>13|-|TRBV14|few|TRBJ1-2
TGTGCCAGCAGCCCGGCGGTACAGGCGCGCTACACCTTC
CASSPAVQARYTF
>14|-|TRBV11-1|many|TRBJ2-5
TGTGCCAGCAGTTCCACACAAGTCCAAGAGACCCAGTACTTC
CASSSTQVQETQYF
>15|-|TRBV7-2|many|TRBJ1-2
TGTGCCAGCAGCTTATGGGCGGCGGTTAGCAATGGCTACACCTTC
CASSLWAAVSNGYTF
>15|-|TRBV10-3|-|TRBJ2-5
TGTGCCATCAGGACCACAGGGACGGTTCCGGAGACCCAGTACTTC
CAIRTTGTVPETQYF
>15|-|TRBV7-9|-|TRBJ2-7
TGTGCCAGCAGCCCGAGAGAACGGGGAAACTACGAGCAGTACTTC
CASSPRERGNYEQYF
>12|-|TRBV7-4|-|TRBJ2-1
TGTGCCAGCAGCTTAGTGAACTATGAGCAGTTCTTC
CASSLVNYEQFF
>16|TRBD1|TRBV6-4|many|TRBJ2-6
TGTGCCAGCAGTGAGCGACAGGGTTCGGGGGCCAACGTCCTGACTTTC
CASSERQGSGANVLTF
>14|-|TRBV20-1|once|TRBJ1-6
TGCAGTGCCGAGACAGCGGTGGATAATTCACCCCTCCACTTT
CSAETAVDNSPLHF
>14|-|TRBV20-1|-|TRBJ2-3
TGCAGTGCTAGGAGGGCAGGGAGCACAGATACGCAGTATTTT
CSARRAGSTDTQYF
>16|TRBD2|TRBV5-4|-|TRBJ2-5
TGTGCCAGCAGCTTGCGGAAACTAGCGGAAGGGGAGACCCAGTACTTC
CASSLRKLAEGETQYF
>19|TRBD1|TRBV24-1|few|TRBJ2-6
TGTGCCACCAGTGCCTCCCCAGGGGGCGGTCTTTCTGGGGCCAACGTCCTGACTTTC
CATSASPGGGLSGANVLTF